A selection of T cell receptor beta chains follows, all from one sample in a study of cytomegalovirus exposure and HLA in healthy donors. Using immunoSEQ multiplex PCR, the repertoire was profiled, and TCRdb retains in-frame clones only, with some absent. This table has about 140,000 clones, 60% to 85% appearing once. Sequencing input: PBMCs. Every receptor here comes from a man younger than 30 in good health and CMV-seronegative. CDR3s include the opening cysteine and the closing phenylalanine or tryptophan. D genes are given only for firm matches. Clone size appears in some rows only: once, few, many, or a class for an expanded clone.

CDR3 | DNA | J | D | size | V
CASSLWVTGSGSPLHF | TGTGCCAGCAGTTTATGGGTGACAGGGTCAGGTTCACCCCTCCACTTT | TRBJ1-6 | TRBD1 | NA | TRBV27
CASSLGGGAELFF | TGTGCCAGCAGCTTAGGGGGGGGAGCGGAGCTGTTTTTT | TRBJ2-2 | TRBD2 | NA | TRBV7-9
CASSVDSSRGNTIYF | TGTGCCAGCAGCGTAGACTCGTCCCGCGGAAACACCATATATTTT | TRBJ1-3 | NA | NA | TRBV9
CASSASTGFTEAFF | TGTGCCAGCAGCGCCTCGACAGGGTTCACTGAAGCTTTCTTT | TRBJ1-1 | TRBD1 | once | TRBV9
CASSQLDQGGRDEQYF | TGCGCCAGCAGCCAATTGGATCAGGGGGGTAGGGACGAGCAGTACTTC | TRBJ2-7 | NA | NA | TRBV4-1
CASSYPLGERISYEQYF | TGTGCCAGCAGCTACCCTTTGGGAGAACGTATCTCCTACGAGCAGTACTTC | TRBJ2-7 | NA | NA | TRBV28
CASSLNFRGYEQYF | TGTGCCAGCAGTCTTAATTTCCGGGGCTACGAGCAGTACTTC | TRBJ2-7 | NA | NA | TRBV2
CASSLARQANQPQHF | TGTGCCAGCAGCTTAGCGCGACAGGCAAATCAGCCCCAGCATTTT | TRBJ1-5 | NA | NA | TRBV7-2
CASTEGAGVQPQHF | TGTGCCAGCACTGAGGGGGCGGGGGTCCAGCCCCAGCATTTT | TRBJ1-5 | TRBD1 | few | TRBV6-1
CASNHLGTNPLQGLNTEAFF | TGTGCCAGCAACCACCTCGGCACAAATCCACTACAGGGACTGAACACTGAAGCTTTCTTT | TRBJ1-1 | NA | NA | TRBV27
CASSSADRGQRSPLHF | TGTGCCAGCAGCTCGGCGGACAGAGGACAAAGGTCCCCCCTCCACTTT | TRBJ1-6 | NA | few | TRBV5-6
CATSREAGVDGYTF | TGTGCCACCAGCAGAGAGGCAGGGGTGGATGGCTACACCTTC | TRBJ1-2 | NA | NA | TRBV15
CAISESGTSGGRQYF | TGTGCCATCAGTGAGTCAGGGACTAGCGGGGGGAGGCAGTACTTC | TRBJ2-7 | TRBD2 | NA | TRBV10-3
CAISSPQQGVTEAFF | TGTGCCATCAGTTCTCCCCAACAGGGTGTCACTGAAGCTTTCTTT | TRBJ1-1 | NA | NA | TRBV10-3
CAIQQGAGNTIYF | TGTGCCATTCAACAGGGGGCTGGAAACACCATATATTTT | TRBJ1-3 | TRBD1 | NA | TRBV10-3
CASLDSRLYGYTF | TGTGCCAGCCTCGACAGCCGTCTCTATGGCTACACCTTC | TRBJ1-2 | NA | NA | TRBV2